This T cell receptor (beta chain) was obtained from a study of Graves' ophthalmopathy and Graves' hyperthyroidism. Excluded were patients with other autoimmune diseases, uncontrolled infections, pregnancy or lactation. RNA transcripts were the source from which TCR beta CDR3 regions were amplified. HTBI-primed RT-PCR formed the first round, and a multiplex PCR formed the second. MiXCR, applied by TCRdb to the multiplex PCR reads, yields one record per CDR3 protein. Here the sample spans hundreds of thousands of distinct CDR3 sequences, 22% being singletons. The CDR3 sequence is 14 residues long. Trimming took 6 bases from V and 6 from J, leaving 17 bases between them.

The sequencing sample was made of peripheral blood. The chain employs TRBV12-3 or TRBV12-4 and TRBJ1-1, with D uncertain. The receptor was isolated from a woman aged 18-30 years with stable Graves' hyperthyroidism. Some clones in this sample may be carry-over from other donors' samples. CDR3 residues: CASSRTWAGAEAFF. CDR3 bases: TGTGCCAGCAGCCGAACTTGGGCAGGAGCTGAAGCTTTCTTT.